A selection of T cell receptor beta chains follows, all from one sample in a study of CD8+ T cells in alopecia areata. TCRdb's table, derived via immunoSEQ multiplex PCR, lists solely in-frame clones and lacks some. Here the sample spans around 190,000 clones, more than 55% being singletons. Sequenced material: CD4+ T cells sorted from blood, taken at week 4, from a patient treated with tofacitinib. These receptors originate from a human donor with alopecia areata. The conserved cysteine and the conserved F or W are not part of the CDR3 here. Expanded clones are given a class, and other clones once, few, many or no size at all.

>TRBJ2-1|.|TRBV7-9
ASSRPYNEQF
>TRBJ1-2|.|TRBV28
ASSQGEYGYT
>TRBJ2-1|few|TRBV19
ASSLRERGEQF
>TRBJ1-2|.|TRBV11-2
ASSSGTGFYGYT
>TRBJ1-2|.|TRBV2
ASTFRGTGYGYT
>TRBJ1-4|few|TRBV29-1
SVDDNEKLF
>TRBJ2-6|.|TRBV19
ASEGWTGPGANVLT
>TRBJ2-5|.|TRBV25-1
ASSDGAGETQY
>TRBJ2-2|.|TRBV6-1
ASSQAGGTGELF
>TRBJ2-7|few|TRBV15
ATGREGVYEQY
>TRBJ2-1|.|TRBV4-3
ASSPTPGAAGVYEQF
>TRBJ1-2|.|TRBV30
AWSRDSEGYT
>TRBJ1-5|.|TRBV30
AWSDGRGRNQPQH
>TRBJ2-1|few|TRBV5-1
ASSPSGTTTYNEQF
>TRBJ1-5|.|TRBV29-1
SVLTGEVGQPQH
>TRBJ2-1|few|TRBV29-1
SVEDGTSGVNEQF
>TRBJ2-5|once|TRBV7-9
ASSPTNQETQY
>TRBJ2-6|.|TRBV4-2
ASSQDRDSGANVLT
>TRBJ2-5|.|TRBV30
AWSIDQLQY
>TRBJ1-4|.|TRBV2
ASSARGARNEKLF